This T cell receptor (beta chain) was captured by sequencing in a study of cytomegalovirus exposure and HLA in healthy donors (dated by TCRdb to the late 2010s). Context from the whole study: According to an earlier analysis of several hundred of the donors, roughly 180 million T cells yielded roughly 100 million unique TCR beta sequences and 250 to 350 Gb of sequence data. Several DR-DQ haplotypes were handled as single units for association and clustering, since linkage in the cohort was strong. Every discovery cohort repertoire had been produced on one sequencing platform. Donor age, sex, ethnicity and CMV serostatus were compiled together with the repertoire data. The number of typed donors differed by locus: about 620-640 for A, B, C, DRB1 and DQB1; approximately 540 for DQA1; 606 for DPA1; and around 490 for DPB1. Among roughly 400 genotyped donors of the cohort, an average of roughly 240,000 unique TCR beta nucleotide sequences were sequenced per donor, around a sixth of them non-productive. Of the approximately 400 genotyped donors, 75% to 85% were placed in the genetic ancestry cluster associated with self-reported Caucasian donors. In addition to the first cohort of around 670 subjects, a separate validation cohort of approximately 130 different subjects was used. The study profiled the T cell repertoires of under 850 subjects by immunosequencing and related them to cytomegalovirus serostatus. In a later genetic analysis, genome-wide SNP genotypes for 398 of the 666 donors were used, and that subset was treated as a discovery cohort. To predict cytomegalovirus infection status, the study brought together high-throughput TCR immunosequencing, statistical association of individual TCRs with disease status, and machine learning. The study was designed to test whether signatures of past pathogen exposure could be identified by cataloging public T cell receptors. HLA typing included class I and class II loci at four-digit resolution. In a later analysis, previously published TCR beta repertoires from about 670 donors were re-analyzed and high-resolution HLA genotyping was added so that TCR occurrence patterns could be studied. In the later analysis, no new phenotypic data were used to find candidate immune exposures; instead, reliance was placed on TCR beta sequences and their occurrence across donors. About 300 gigabases of sequencing data and 80 million or so unique TCR sequences were included in an early release covering about 600 HLA-typed donors. To decide whether each TCR beta V gene segment behaved as functional or pseudogenic, an earlier analysis of approximately 590 of the donors relied on high-throughput TCR beta sequencing. Study-wide findings and limitations: Correlated functional status among segregating V segments might reflect linkage disequilibrium, but an unknown experimental factor could not be ruled out. A later analysis reported that several top co-occurrence clusters appeared linked to parvovirus B19, influenza, CMV and Epstein-Barr virus. Most CMV-associated TCR beta chains appeared to be HLA-restricted in a later analysis, and the HLA associations seemed to be driven largely by CMV exposure. HLA typing was unavailable for some donors at each locus, so association tests used only the typed subset. The presence/absence analyses assumed that sequencing depth was roughly uniform across donors, and that assumption may not be true. According to the authors, the approach could potentially be generalized to other disease states and immunological phenotypes. The study gave a list of 150 to 200 TCR beta chains associated with cytomegalovirus. In a later analysis, TCR association rates were found to vary across HLA loci, with the most associated TCRs seen for DRB1 alleles and the fewest for HLA-C alleles. In a later genetic analysis, a missense DCLRE1C variant was associated with V-gene and J-gene trimming of TCR beta chains, and the association was replicated in an independent cohort. A further reported finding was that TCR beta sequences accurately predicted the HLA-A and HLA-B alleles for most subjects in the first cohort. Roughly 17 rarely observed V segments, including chromosome 9 orphons, were excluded from the earlier analysis of several hundred of the donors because counts were too low. Because the 87-base-pair reads could not distinguish some IMGT-functional V segments, including TRBV6-2 and TRBV6-3, those segments were excluded. The cohort was sequenced for TCR beta chains only, and without alpha or paired-chain data the features that could be detected were limited. In a later analysis, HLA-associated TCR beta chains were found to be more clonally expanded and to have lower generation probabilities than equally common non-associated chains. Cytomegalovirus status was reported to be diagnosed by the classifier with high specificity and sensitivity in both the original and validation cohorts. The only immune exposure information available for the cohort was CMV serostatus. Broadly in line with IMGT annotations, most TCR beta V segments showed up in productive rearrangements about 87% or about 30% of the time in an earlier analysis of about 500 of the donors. Three of the identified cytomegalovirus-associated TCR beta chains were confirmed in vitro to be specific for cytomegalovirus antigens. While some public TCRs were present in many individuals, most TCR sequences turned up only very rarely across donors. A cluster of highly shared sequence variants was judged likely to represent a technical artifact of the sequencing pipeline. Assigning TCR associations to individual alleles was difficult when HLA alleles, especially DR and DQ, strongly co-occurred. At a false discovery rate of 0.05, a later analysis linked some 17,000 TCR beta sequences to specific HLA alleles. A later genetic analysis reported fewer N-insertions in productive TCRs among donors in an Asian-associated ancestry cluster than the roughly 620-donor mean.

Details on this clone: The target of this receptor is not known. Within one base of it there is no much larger clone, and no base qualities were kept.

In total, just over 650 healthy bone marrow donors made up the cohort. Cohort members were all nominally healthy when sampled, although unrecorded immune exposures were likely present. The donor tested CMV seronegative and was one of the 352 seronegative cohort members. A peripheral blood sample was provided by each donor, and peripheral blood mononuclear cells were used for TCR beta sequencing. The Qiagen DNeasy Blood Extraction Kit was used to extract genomic DNA from the blood cell samples. The library was generated by the immunoSEQ multiplex PCR assay. For the multiplex PCR, a mixture combining 60 forward primers for TCR Vbeta segments and 13 reverse primers for TCR Jbeta segments was used. The CDR3 region of rearranged TCR beta genes was amplified from genomic DNA by a multiplex PCR assay. On the Illumina HiSeq System, the amplified TCR beta libraries were sequenced as 87-base-pair reads. The paper's processing steps were these. A later analysis counted 75 million to 100 million unique TCR beta chains across the 650 to 800 repertoires, and approximately 11 million of these chains were shared by at least two donors. A nearest-neighbor algorithm error-corrected the raw reads and collapsed the reads into unique sequences, merging closely related sequences to remove PCR and sequencing errors. V, D and J gene segments were assigned by aligning CDR3 sequences to IMGT reference sequences. For a sequence to be retained, at least a six-nucleotide match to both a V gene segment and a J gene segment was required. Rearrangements were classified as productive when the CDR3 lacked stop codons and remained in frame with V and J, and all other rearrangements were classified as non-productive. CDR3 was defined according to IMGT convention as the region running from the second conserved V-encoded cysteine to the conserved J-encoded phenylalanine. Sequences without an unambiguous match to a single V gene segment were excluded from the earlier analysis of several hundred of the donors. In an earlier analysis of 587 of the donors, V segments were called functional above 56.7% productive rearrangements and were called segregating when the between-donor standard deviation exceeded 5%. To diagnose cytomegalovirus status from the catalog of TCR beta chain sequences, a statistical classification framework was built. In a later analysis, TCR nucleotide sequences were compared against IMGT/GENE-DB human TR gene sequences so that V and J genes could be assigned. Using the TCRdist pipeline, a later analysis assigned CDR3 sequences along with most-parsimonious VDJ recombination scenarios. In a later analysis, every TCR beta chain was defined by the combination of its CDR3 amino acid sequence and its V-gene family, and reads without a unique V-gene family were dropped. A later analysis removed several hundred highly shared, low-generation-probability nucleotide sequences to deal with suspected cross-contamination and a sequencing artifact. A later analysis calculated a clonal expansion index for each public chain from normalized within-repertoire ranks of inferred template counts. Generation probabilities in a later analysis came from a VDJ recombination model fitted to out-of-frame rearrangements, and those results were checked against IGoR. A later analysis scored TCR-TCR, TCR-HLA and TCR-CMV co-occurrence with hypergeometric tests, applying a repertoire-size bias correction to TCR pairs. To estimate false discovery rates, a later analysis permuted the HLA or CMV assignments 20 times. In a later analysis, co-occurring TCRs were grouped using DBSCAN, with TCRdist sequence similarity added in when clustering inside HLA-allele-positive subsets. Repertoires with fewer than 30,000 or more than 120,000 public chains were left out of co-occurrence clustering, as were roughly five repertoires with anomalous nucleotide sharing. This is the immuneACCESS table as TCRdb keeps it, with only in-frame sequences that have V and J called. A part of the clones is gone; compared with another copy, unresolved V genes explain less than half, and the rest is unexplained. For V, J and clone size, that table is used; D and trimming come from the DNA. Across this sample there are under 150,000 clones, with 81% seen only once. The ten largest make up about 1.7% of the sample.

Unmatched junction bases come to 6, with V trimmed by 4 bases and J by 0 bases. CDR1 and CDR2, per the germline V gene, are SGHRS and YFSETQ. From cysteine to phenylalanine, the CDR3 is 18 amino acids long. The retained sequence is limited to the CDR3, 54 bases, with the frame set at the first base. The V and J segments used are TRBV5-1 and TRBJ2-2, with TRBD2 identical over 13 junction bases. This sequence was found in a man between 18 and 35 years old in good health and CMV-seronegative. Sequenced: PBMCs. The DNA is as follows: TGCGCCAGCAGCCCAGGACTAGCGGGGGCCGCGAACACCGGGGAGCTGTTTTTT. Its protein reads: CASSPGLAGAANTGELFF.